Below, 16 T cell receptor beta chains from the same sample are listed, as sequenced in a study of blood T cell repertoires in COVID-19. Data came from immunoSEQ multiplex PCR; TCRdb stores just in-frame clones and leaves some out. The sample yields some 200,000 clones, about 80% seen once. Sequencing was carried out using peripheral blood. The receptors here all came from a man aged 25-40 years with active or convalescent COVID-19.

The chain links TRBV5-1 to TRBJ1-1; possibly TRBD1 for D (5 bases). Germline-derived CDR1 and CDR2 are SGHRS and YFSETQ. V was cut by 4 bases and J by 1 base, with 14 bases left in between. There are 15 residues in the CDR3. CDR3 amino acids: CASSPEQTENTEAFF. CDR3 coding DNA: TGCGCCAGCAGCCCGGAACAGACAGAGAACACTGAAGCTTTCTTT.

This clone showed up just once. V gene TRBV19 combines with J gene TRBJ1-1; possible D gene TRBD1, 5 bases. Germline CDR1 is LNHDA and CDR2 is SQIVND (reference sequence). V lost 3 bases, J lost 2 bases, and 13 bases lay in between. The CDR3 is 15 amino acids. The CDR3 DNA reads TGTGCCAGTAGTATCCTGACAGAATTAAACACTGAAGCTTTCTTT. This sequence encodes CASSILTELNTEAFF.

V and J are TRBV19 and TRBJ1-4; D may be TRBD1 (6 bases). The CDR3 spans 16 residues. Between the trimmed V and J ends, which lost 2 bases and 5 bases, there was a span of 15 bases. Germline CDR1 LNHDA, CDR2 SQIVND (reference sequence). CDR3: CASSIFGDRLNEKLFF. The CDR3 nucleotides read TGTGCCAGTAGTATATTTGGAGACAGGCTGAATGAAAAACTGTTTTTT.

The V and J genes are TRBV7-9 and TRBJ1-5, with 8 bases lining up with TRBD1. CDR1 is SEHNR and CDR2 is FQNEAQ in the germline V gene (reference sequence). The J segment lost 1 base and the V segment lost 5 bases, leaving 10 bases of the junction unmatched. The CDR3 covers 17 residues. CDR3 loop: CASSPGTGLLSNQPQHF. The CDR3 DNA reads TGTGCCAGCAGCCCAGGGACAGGTCTCCTAAGCAATCAGCCCCAGCATTTT.

The CDR3 DNA sequence: TGTGCCAGTAGTATGCGGGGTTCCTACAATGAGCAGTTCTTC. Residues: CASSMRGSYNEQFF. This chain connects TRBV19 to TRBJ2-1; a weak D match, TRBD2 (6 bases). The germline V gene encodes CDR1 LNHDA and CDR2 SQIVND (reference sequence). The CDR3 totals 14 residues. Trimming took off 3 bases at V and 1 base at J, with 7 bases between the two ends.

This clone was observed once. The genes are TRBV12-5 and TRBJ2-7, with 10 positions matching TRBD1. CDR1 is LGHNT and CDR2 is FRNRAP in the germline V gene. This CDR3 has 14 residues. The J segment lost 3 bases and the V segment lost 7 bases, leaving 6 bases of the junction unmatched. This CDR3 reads CASESGQGFYEQYF. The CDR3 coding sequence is TGTGCTAGTGAATCGGGACAGGGGTTCTACGAGCAGTACTTC.

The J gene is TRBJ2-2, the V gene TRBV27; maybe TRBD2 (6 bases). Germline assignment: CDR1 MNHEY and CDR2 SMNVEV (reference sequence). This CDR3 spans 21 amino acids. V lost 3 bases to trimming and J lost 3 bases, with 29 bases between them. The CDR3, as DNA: TGTGCCAGCAGTTTCGACAAGCCCGGGACTCGATGGGTGGGGGACACCGGGGAGCTGTTTTTT. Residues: CASSFDKPGTRWVGDTGELFF.

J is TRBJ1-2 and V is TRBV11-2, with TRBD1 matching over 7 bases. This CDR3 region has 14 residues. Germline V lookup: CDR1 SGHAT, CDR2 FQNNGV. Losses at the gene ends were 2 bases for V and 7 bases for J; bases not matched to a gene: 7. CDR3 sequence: CASSLIRDRPGYTF. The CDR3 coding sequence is TGTGCCAGCAGCTTAATTAGGGACAGACCTGGCTACACCTTC.

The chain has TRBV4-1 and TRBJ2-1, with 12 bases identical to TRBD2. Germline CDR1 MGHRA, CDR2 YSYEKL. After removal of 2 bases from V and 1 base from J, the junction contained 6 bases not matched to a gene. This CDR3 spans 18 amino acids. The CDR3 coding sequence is TGCGCCAGCAGCCAACTAGCGGGGGGGCCTGGATCCTACAATGAGCAGTTCTTC. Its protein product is CASSQLAGGPGSYNEQFF.

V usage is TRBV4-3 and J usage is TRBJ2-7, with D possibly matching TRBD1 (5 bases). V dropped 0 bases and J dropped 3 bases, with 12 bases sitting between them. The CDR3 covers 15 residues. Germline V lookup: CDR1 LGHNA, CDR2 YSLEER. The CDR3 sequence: CASSQEWGSYYEQYF. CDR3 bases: TGCGCCAGCAGCCAAGAGTGGGGCAGTTACTACGAGCAGTACTTC.

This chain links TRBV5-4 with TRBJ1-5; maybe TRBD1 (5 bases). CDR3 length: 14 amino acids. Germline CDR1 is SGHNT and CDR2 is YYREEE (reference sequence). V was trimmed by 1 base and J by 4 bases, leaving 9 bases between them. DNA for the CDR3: TGTGCCAGCAGCTTGTACCAGGGTAATCAGCCCCAGCATTTT. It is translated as CASSLYQGNQPQHF. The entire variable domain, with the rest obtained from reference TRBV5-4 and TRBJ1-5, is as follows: ETGVTQSPTHLIKTRGQQVTLRCSSQSGHNTVSWYQQALGQGPQFIFQYYREEENGRGNFPPRFSGLQFPNYSSELNVNALELDDSALYLCASSLYQGNQPQHFGDGTRLSIL.

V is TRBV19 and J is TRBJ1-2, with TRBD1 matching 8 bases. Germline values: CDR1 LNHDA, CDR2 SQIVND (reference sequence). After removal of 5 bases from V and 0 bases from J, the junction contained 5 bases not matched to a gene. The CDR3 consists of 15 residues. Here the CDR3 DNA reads TGTGCCAGTAGTGGGGGACAGGATGCTAACTATGGCTACACCTTC. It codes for CASSGGQDANYGYTF.

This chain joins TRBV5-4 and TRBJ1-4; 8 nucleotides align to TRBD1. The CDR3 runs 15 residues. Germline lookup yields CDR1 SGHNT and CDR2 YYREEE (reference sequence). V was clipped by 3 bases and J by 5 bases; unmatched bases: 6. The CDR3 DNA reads TGTGCCAGCAGCTCAGGACAGGGTAAAAATGAAAAACTGTTTTTT. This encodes CASSSGQGKNEKLFF.

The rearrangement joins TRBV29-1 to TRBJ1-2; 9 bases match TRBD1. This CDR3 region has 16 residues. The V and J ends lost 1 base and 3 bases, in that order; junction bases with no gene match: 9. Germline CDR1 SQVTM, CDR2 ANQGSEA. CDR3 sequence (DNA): TGCAGCGTTGAAGCATACCAGCGGACAGGGGACTATGGCTACACCTTC. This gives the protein CSVEAYQRTGDYGYTF.

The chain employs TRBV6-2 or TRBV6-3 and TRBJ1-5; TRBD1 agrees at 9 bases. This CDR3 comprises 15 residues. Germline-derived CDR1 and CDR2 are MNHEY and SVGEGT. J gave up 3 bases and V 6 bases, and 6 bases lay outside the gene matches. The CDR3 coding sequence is TGTGCCAGCAGCGAGGACAGGGGACCCAATCAGCCCCAGCATTTT. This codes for CASSEDRGPNQPQHF.

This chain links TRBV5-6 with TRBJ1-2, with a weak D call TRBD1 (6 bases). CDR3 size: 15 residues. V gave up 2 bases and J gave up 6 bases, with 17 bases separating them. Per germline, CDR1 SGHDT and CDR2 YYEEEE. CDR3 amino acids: CASSLSGAPPNGYTF. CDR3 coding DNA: TGTGCCAGCAGCTTATCAGGGGCACCCCCCAATGGCTACACCTTC.